The rows below give T cell receptor beta chains drawn from one sample of a study of T cell changes during pregnancy in multiple sclerosis. Here immunoSEQ multiplex PCR was the method, and the copy in TCRdb shows in-frame clones only, minus some. The sample lists about 80,000 clones; about nine tenths were seen once. The sample consisted of peripheral blood, taken before pregnancy. All receptors derive from a female donor with multiple sclerosis, enrolled in a pregnancy study. CDR3s include the opening cysteine and the closing phenylalanine or tryptophan. D genes are given only for firm matches. Clone size, where shown, is once, few, many, or a class for clones that have expanded.

CDR3nt,CDR3aa,d_gene,abundance,j_gene,v_gene
TGTGCCAGCAGCCAAGAAATCGTAGGGGGACAGGGGGCCTATGGCTACACCTTC,CASSQEIVGGQGAYGYTF,TRBD1,-,TRBJ1-2,TRBV4-2
TGTGCCAGCAGCCAAGACAGTAACACTGAAGCTTTCTTT,CASSQDSNTEAFF,-,few,TRBJ1-1,TRBV4-2
TGCGCCAGCAGGGCAGGGGGCGCCGGGCAAGAGACCCAGTACTTC,CASRAGGAGQETQYF,TRBD1,-,TRBJ2-5,TRBV5-1
TGTGCCAGCAGTGAATACGGCGGCAAAGCTAACTATGGCTACACCTTC,CASSEYGGKANYGYTF,-,-,TRBJ1-2,TRBV2
TGTGCCAGCAGCCAACGACCGGGACTAGCGGGATCTAGCACAGATACGCAGTATTTT,CASSQRPGLAGSSTDTQYF,TRBD2,-,TRBJ2-3,TRBV7-2
TGTGCCAGCAGCTTAGACAGGGGGACTGAAGCTTTCTTT,CASSLDRGTEAFF,TRBD1,-,TRBJ1-1,TRBV7-9
TGTGCCACCAGCAGACGACAGGGTGAAGCTTTCTTT,CATSRRQGEAFF,TRBD1,-,TRBJ1-1,TRBV15
TGCGCCAGCAGCTGGGGGGACAGAAGGGCGTTGAACACTGAAGCTTTCTTT,CASSWGDRRALNTEAFF,TRBD1,-,TRBJ1-1,TRBV5-1
TGTGCCAGCAGCCCAGGACAGGGCCTAGTTGGGGCCAACGTCCTGACTTTC,CASSPGQGLVGANVLTF,TRBD1,-,TRBJ2-6,TRBV7-9
TGTGCCAGCAGTTACTCGGTCCAGGGAGGCACCGGGGAGCTGTTTTTT,CASSYSVQGGTGELFF,-,-,TRBJ2-2,TRBV6-5
TGTGCCAGCAGCTTCGGACAGGGTAACGAGCAGTACTTC,CASSFGQGNEQYF,TRBD1,-,TRBJ2-7,TRBV11-2
TGTGCCAGTAGTAGACCGGCTAGCGGGGTCTACGAGCAGTACTTC,CASSRPASGVYEQYF,TRBD2,-,TRBJ2-7,TRBV19
TGTGCCAGCAGCCTCGGAAGTCAGGGGGCGCGAAACACCATATATTTT,CASSLGSQGARNTIYF,TRBD1,-,TRBJ1-3,TRBV5-4
TGTGCCAGCAGCGTAACAGCCGAGAACACTGAAGCTTTCTTT,CASSVTAENTEAFF,-,few,TRBJ1-1,TRBV9
TGTGCCAGCAACCGCGCGGGAGAGAACTATGGCTACACCTTC,CASNRAGENYGYTF,-,-,TRBJ1-2,TRBV6-5
TGTGCCAGCAGCTCACAGGGATCTGGGGAAAAACTGTTTTTT,CASSSQGSGEKLFF,-,-,TRBJ1-4,TRBV7-2
TGTGCCAGCAGCTGGGGACTAGCGGGAGCTAATGAGCAGTTCTTC,CASSWGLAGANEQFF,TRBD2,-,TRBJ2-1,TRBV7-2
TGCGCCAGCAGCCCGTATGGGGGGGACACTGAAGCTTTCTTT,CASSPYGGDTEAFF,-,-,TRBJ1-1,TRBV5-1
TGTGCCACAAGCCCAGGACAGGGTTATGGAAACACCATATATTTT,CATSPGQGYGNTIYF,TRBD1,-,TRBJ1-3,TRBV19
TGTGCCAGCAGCTTCGTAACAGGGGTCTATTCCTACGAGCAGTACTTC,CASSFVTGVYSYEQYF,TRBD1,-,TRBJ2-7,TRBV7-2
TGTGCCAGCAGTTACTACGGGACAGGGGGCGTTGAAAAACTGTTTTTT,CASSYYGTGGVEKLFF,TRBD1,-,TRBJ1-4,TRBV6-5
TGTGCCAGCAGCTTTGTCGGGGTACCTAATCAGCCCCAGCATTTT,CASSFVGVPNQPQHF,-,-,TRBJ1-5,TRBV7-2
TGTGCCAGCAGTCTTCGGTTCCTTAATGAAAAACTGTTTTTT,CASSLRFLNEKLFF,-,-,TRBJ1-4,TRBV28
TGCGCCAGCAGCTTGGAGGCGGGAGCAGGAAACACCATATATTTT,CASSLEAGAGNTIYF,-,-,TRBJ1-3,TRBV5-1
TGTGCCAGCAGTGAAAATCCGCTAGCGGGGGGGGATACGCAGTATTTT,CASSENPLAGGDTQYF,TRBD2,-,TRBJ2-3,TRBV2
TGCGCCAGCAGCTCCGGACAGTTCAATGAGCAGTTCTTC,CASSSGQFNEQFF,-,once,TRBJ2-1,TRBV5-1
TGTGCCAGCAGCCTGACAGGGGGCACAGATACGCAGTATTTT,CASSLTGGTDTQYF,TRBD1,-,TRBJ2-3,TRBV7-3
TGCGCCAGCAACACTCAGGGGGACGGGGATGAGACTTTCTTT,CASNTQGDGDETFF,TRBD1,-,TRBJ1-1,TRBV5-1
TGTGCCAGCAGCTTAGCGGGGGGGCAGCCCCAGCATTTT,CASSLAGGQPQHF,-,-,TRBJ1-5,TRBV7-9
TGCGCCAGCAGCCCGGGACTAGCGGGGATCTACAATGAGCAGTTCTTC,CASSPGLAGIYNEQFF,TRBD2,-,TRBJ2-1,TRBV5-1
TGTGCCAGCAGCTTAGCGCTAGCGGGGACATACAATGAGCAGTTCTTC,CASSLALAGTYNEQFF,TRBD2,-,TRBJ2-1,TRBV7-9
TGTGCCAGCAGCCTGGGGGCGGATCTGATGAACACTGAAGCTTTCTTT,CASSLGADLMNTEAFF,-,-,TRBJ1-1,TRBV28
TGTGCCAGCCGGGACAGGGGCCGAGAGACCCAGTACTTC,CASRDRGRETQYF,TRBD1,once,TRBJ2-5,TRBV14
TGTGCCAGCAGTGCGATGGGGGGGCGAGATCAGCCCCAGCATTTT,CASSAMGGRDQPQHF,-,-,TRBJ1-5,TRBV2
TGTGCCAGCTTAAACCCACCGGGTTCGTACGAGCAGTACTTC,CASLNPPGSYEQYF,-,-,TRBJ2-7,TRBV2
TGTGCCAGCAGTTTCCATGGACAGGGTGCTCGCTACGAGCAGTACTTC,CASSFHGQGARYEQYF,TRBD1,-,TRBJ2-7,TRBV28